These 24 T cell receptor beta chains originate from one sample sequenced in a study of Ad26.COV2.S vaccination and SARS-CoV-2 variants. Assay used: immunoSEQ multiplex PCR; TCRdb lists only in-frame clones, some missing. The table shows hundreds of thousands of clones, with 80% to 90% occurring only once. Treatment indicated: around 19 received Ad26.COV2.S at low or high dose, single or two shots; about 5 received placebo; per-sample allocation not given. The investigators took samples on day 63 after the first vaccine or placebo injection. Sequenced here: peripheral blood, sampled in a trial of Ad26.COV2.S vaccine versus placebo. All receptors come from a person between 18 and 59 years old who received the Ad26.COV2.S COVID-19 vaccine or a placebo.

The chain employs TRBV18 and TRBJ2-7; 11 positions agree with TRBD1. This CDR3 spans 16 amino acids. J gave up 5 bases and V 4 bases, and 10 bases lay outside the gene matches. Germline V CDR1 and CDR2: KGHSH, LQKENI. CDR3 in DNA: TGTGCCAGCTCACTATTCTCCCCGGGACAGGGGGACGAGCAGTACTTC. Protein: CASSLFSPGQGDEQYF.

The gene calls are TRBV19 and TRBJ1-1; D possibly corresponds to TRBD1 (5 bases). This CDR3 contains 15 residues. CDR1 and CDR2 from the germline V gene are LNHDA and SQIVND (reference sequence). Trimming cost V 2 bases and J 0 bases, with 10 bases left between them. Written as DNA, the CDR3 is TGTGCCAGTAGTATACAGACAGCCGTGAACACTGAAGCTTTCTTT. Its translation is CASSIQTAVNTEAFF. The variable domain in full, with the rest retrieved from reference TRBV19 and TRBJ1-1, is DGGITQSPKYLFRKEGQNVTLSCEQNLNHDAMYWYRQDPGQGLRLIYYSQIVNDFQKGDIAEGYSVSREKKESFPLTVTSAQKNPTAFYLCASSIQTAVNTEAFFGQGTRLTVV.

The rearrangement uses TRBV7-2 and TRBJ1-1; a possible D gene is TRBD1 (5 bases). Trimming removed 7 bases from V and 1 base from J, with 10 bases in between. The CDR3 covers 13 residues. From germline, CDR1 is SGHTA and CDR2 FQGNSA. This chain's CDR3 is CASKDRQNTEAFF. The CDR3 DNA is TGTGCCAGCAAAGACAGACAGAACACTGAAGCTTTCTTT.

This chain connects TRBV7-8 to TRBJ2-6; 7 nucleotides match TRBD1. CDR1 and CDR2 from the germline V gene are SGHVS and FQNEAQ. The V and J ends lost 4 bases and 0 bases, in that order; junction bases with no gene match: 6. The CDR3 has 17 residues. CDR3 in amino acids: CASSSTGRNSGANVLTF. The CDR3 bases are TGTGCCAGCAGCTCGACAGGGCGCAACTCTGGGGCCAACGTCCTGACTTTC.

The gene calls are TRBV5-6 and TRBJ2-3, with no clear D. Per the germline V gene, CDR1 is SGHDT and CDR2 is YYEEEE. The CDR3 runs to 17 residues. With 0 bases removed from V and 1 base from J, the gap between germline ends came to 15 bases. The CDR3 is CASSLVVGAVGTDTQYF. The CDR3 DNA reads as TGTGCCAGCAGCTTGGTGGTGGGCGCGGTCGGCACAGATACGCAGTATTTT.

The chain joins TRBV7-9 to TRBJ1-6; 9 bases map to TRBD1. The CDR3 extends over 15 amino acids. Losses at the gene ends were 6 bases for V and 3 bases for J; bases not matched to a gene: 3. Germline CDR1 SEHNR, CDR2 FQNEAQ (reference sequence). The CDR3 region is CASRLTGGYNSPLHF. The CDR3 bases are TGTGCCAGCAGGTTGACAGGGGGCTATAATTCACCCCTCCACTTT.

The chain couples TRBV5-1 to TRBJ1-6, with a weak D call TRBD1 (6 bases). This CDR3 spans 17 amino acids. Per germline, CDR1 SGHRS and CDR2 YFSETQ. The ends were cut back, 0 bases at V and 10 bases at J, with 20 bases in the middle. DNA for the CDR3: TGCGCCAGCAGCTTGGTGAATTTGGGGCAGGGGTTATCACCCCTCCACTTT. Translation gives CASSLVNLGQGLSPLHF.

The rearrangement links TRBV9 to TRBJ2-7; D gene unclear. The V end was cut by 0 bases, the J end by 3 bases, with 13 bases between. CDR1 is SGDLS and CDR2 is YYNGEE in the germline V gene. The CDR3 loop spans 15 amino acids. CDR3 protein: CASSVDTSPYYEQYF. CDR3 nucleotides: TGTGCCAGCAGCGTAGATACCTCCCCCTACTACGAGCAGTACTTC.

J is TRBJ2-7 and V is TRBV5-5, with 9 bases aligning to TRBD1. Germline V gives CDR1 SGHKS, CDR2 YYEKEE (reference sequence). The CDR3 is 14 amino acids. V lost 2 bases, J lost 1 base, and 1 base stayed unmatched. The CDR3 bases are TGTGCCAGCAGCTTACAGGGGGCTTCCTACGAGCAGTACTTC. This sequence encodes CASSLQGASYEQYF.

The chain is built from TRBV29-1 and TRBJ1-4, with 8 bases aligning to TRBD1. J gave up 4 bases and V 6 bases, and 10 bases lay outside the gene matches. The CDR3 consists of 15 residues. Germline CDR1 SQVTM, CDR2 ANQGSEA. CDR3 residues: CSVRKDRGLNEKLFF. CDR3 nucleotides: TGCAGCGTCAGGAAAGACAGGGGCCTTAATGAAAAACTGTTTTTT. Variable domain in full (rest from reference TRBV29-1 and TRBJ1-4): SAVISQKPSRDICQRGTSLTIQCQVDSQVTMMFWYRQQPGQSLTLIATANQGSEATYESGFVIDKFPISRPNLTFSTLTVSNMSPEDSSIYLCSVRKDRGLNEKLFFGSGTQLSVL.

The chain couples TRBV12-5 to TRBJ1-1; a possible D gene is TRBD1 (5 bases). Trimming cost V 4 bases and J 6 bases, with 12 bases left between them. Per germline, CDR1 LGHNT and CDR2 FRNRAP. The CDR3 totals 13 residues. The CDR3 nucleotides read TGTGCTAGTGGTTCCTCCAGGGATGCTGAAGCTTTCTTT. It encodes CASGSSRDAEAFF.

The CDR3 protein is CASSPSVGTYNEQFF. The DNA for the CDR3 is TGCGCCAGCAGCCCCTCGGTCGGGACCTACAATGAGCAGTTCTTC. The rearrangement links TRBV5-1 to TRBJ2-1; D might be TRBD2 (5 bases). The ends were cut back, 4 bases at V and 2 bases at J, with 13 bases in the middle. CDR1 is SGHRS and CDR2 is YFSETQ in the germline V gene. The CDR3 covers 15 residues.

The genes are TRBV21-1 and TRBJ2-3. TRBV21-1 represents a pseudogene. CDR3 length: 14 residues. CDR3 amino acids: CASSPPPSTDTQYF. CDR3 in DNA: TGTGCCAGCAGCCCCCCGCCGAGCACAGATACGCAGTATTTT.

Points on this clone: Other DNA sequences in this sample translate to the same CDR3. The V gene is TRBV13, the J gene TRBJ1-5; D call uncertain. V was clipped by 0 bases and J by 7 bases, with 4 bases between them. The germline V gene encodes CDR1 PRHDT and CDR2 FYEKMQ (reference sequence). The CDR3 runs to 12 residues. The CDR3 DNA reads as TGTGCCAGCAGCTTAGGGGGCCAGCCCCAGCATTTT. Amino acids: CASSLGGQPQHF.

The chain uses TRBV11-2 and TRBJ2-1, with D perhaps matching TRBD1 or TRBD2 (5 bases each). This CDR3 contains 15 residues. Trimming shortened V by 0 bases and J by 3 bases, and 9 bases separated the two germline ends. Per germline, CDR1 SGHAT and CDR2 FQNNGV. The CDR3 reads CASSLDRGNYNEQFF. As DNA, the CDR3 is TGTGCCAGCAGCTTAGATCGGGGCAACTACAATGAGCAGTTCTTC.

The sample holds a few counts of this clone. The V and J genes are TRBV6-5 and TRBJ2-7; D not resolved. The CDR3 is 15 amino acids. Germline V gives CDR1 MNHEY, CDR2 SVGAGI. Trimming cost V 2 bases and J 1 base, with 12 bases left between them. CDR3 sequence (DNA): TGTGCCAGCAGTTACCTGGGTCCAGCATCCTACGAGCAGTACTTC. This translates into CASSYLGPASYEQYF.

This chain uses TRBV5-4 with TRBJ1-1; D is undetermined. This CDR3 has 16 amino acids. CDR1 is SGHNT, CDR2 YYREEE, per germline (reference sequence). Trimming removed 0 bases from V and 10 bases from J, with 22 bases in between. Here the CDR3 DNA reads TGTGCCAGCAGCTTGGATGGCCTCGGAAAAGCTCGCGGAGCTTTCTTT. Amino acid sequence: CASSLDGLGKARGAFF. The whole variable domain, filled in from reference TRBV5-4 and TRBJ1-1, reads ETGVTQSPTHLIKTRGQQVTLRCSSQSGHNTVSWYQQALGQGPQFIFQYYREEENGRGNFPPRFSGLQFPNYSSELNVNALELDDSALYLCASSLDGLGKARGAFFGQGTRLTVV.

The rearrangement links TRBV7-3 to TRBJ2-1; D remains ambiguous. CDR1 and CDR2 from the germline V gene are SGHTA and FQGTGA. V lost 4 bases and J 0 bases, leaving 10 bases between the germline ends. This CDR3 is built from 15 residues. The CDR3: CASSSSRSSYNEQFF. The CDR3 DNA reads as TGTGCCAGCAGCTCTTCCCGGAGCTCCTACAATGAGCAGTTCTTC.

The gene calls are TRBV7-9 and TRBJ1-1, with 11 bases matching TRBD1. CDR3 size: 14 residues. The V gene end was trimmed by 5 bases and the J gene end by 4 bases; junction bases not matched to a gene: 3. The germline gives CDR1 SEHNR, CDR2 FQNEAQ (reference sequence). The DNA for the CDR3 is TGTGCCAGCAGCCGAGGACAGGGGGCCACTGAAGCTTTCTTT. Amino acid sequence: CASSRGQGATEAFF.

The V and J genes are TRBV10-3 and TRBJ1-4; possible D gene TRBD1, 5 bases. Germline loops: CDR1 ENHRY, CDR2 SYGVKD. Trimming shortened V by 10 bases and J by 8 bases, and 14 bases separated the two germline ends. This CDR3 is built from 12 residues. CDR3 protein: CATQGLGEKLFF. The CDR3 nucleotides are TGTGCCACCCAGGGACTTGGGGAAAAACTGTTTTTT.

This chain joins TRBV3-1 (or the pseudogene TRBV3-2) and TRBJ2-3; weak D call: TRBD2 (6 bases). Deletions cut 1 base from V and 1 base from J, with 12 bases between. Per the germline V gene, CDR1 is LGHDT and CDR2 is YNNKEL (reference sequence). The CDR3 totals 16 residues. The CDR3 sequence: CASSQGWREGTDTQYF. In DNA form, the CDR3 reads TGTGCCAGCAGCCAAGGGTGGCGGGAAGGCACAGATACGCAGTATTTT.

The V call is TRBV29-1, the J call TRBJ2-7; D is possibly TRBD2 (5 bases). V lost 4 bases to trimming and J lost 3 bases, with 16 bases between them. CDR3 length: 14 residues. CDR1 is SQVTM, CDR2 ANQGSEA, per germline. The CDR3 region is CSVAMGSPGYEQYF. The DNA of the CDR3 is TGCAGCGTTGCTATGGGGAGCCCCGGCTACGAGCAGTACTTC.

The genes are TRBV18 and TRBJ2-7; D remains unclear. From germline, CDR1 is KGHSH and CDR2 LQKENI. CDR3 length: 13 amino acids. Trimming removed 0 bases from V and 5 bases from J, with 8 bases in between. The CDR3 DNA is TGTGCCAGCTCACCACCGGGAACGGACGAGCAGTACTTC. This encodes CASSPPGTDEQYF.

There are a few counts of this clone. This rearrangement joins TRBV27 to TRBJ2-7; the match to TRBD1 covers 7 bases. CDR1 MNHEY and CDR2 SMNVEV come from the germline V gene (reference sequence). The J segment lost 1 base and the V segment lost 7 bases, leaving 4 bases of the junction unmatched. The CDR3 consists of 13 residues. In DNA form, the CDR3 reads TGTGCCAGCATCAAGACAGGGTCCTACGAGCAGTACTTC. Translated: CASIKTGSYEQYF.